Listed here are 14 T cell receptor beta chains from one sample, sequenced in a study of CD8+ T cells in alopecia areata. The treatment is: oral pan-JAK inhibitor, 5-10 mg twice daily. Extracted from the samples, RNA was reverse transcribed into cDNA to serve as the sequencing template. Profiled with immunoSEQ multiplex PCR; TCRdb holds only in-frame clones, not every one. This sample has 150,000 or so clones; 50% to 75% occur once, and the top ten carry roughly 16%. The sequences come from CD4+ T cells sorted from blood, collected at approximately week 56, from a patient treated with tofacitinib. These TCRs come from a human donor with alopecia areata.

This chain connects TRBV9 to TRBJ2-3; D call uncertain. Looked up from germline, CDR1 is SGDLS and CDR2 is YYNGEE. CDR3 length: 11 amino acids. V lost 5 bases to trimming and J lost 3 bases, with 4 bases between them. The CDR3 protein is CASSRTDTQYF. The CDR3, as DNA: TGTGCCAGCAGTAGGACAGATACGCAGTATTTT.

The chain is built from TRBV2 and TRBJ1-2; D is unclear. Germline-derived CDR1 and CDR2 are SNHLY and FYNNEI. CDR3 length equals 13 residues. The ends were cut back, 3 bases at V and 8 bases at J, with 13 bases in the middle. CDR3: CASSDGDWGGYTF. CDR3 DNA: TGTGCCAGCAGTGATGGGGATTGGGGAGGCTACACCTTC.

The rearrangement uses TRBV15 and TRBJ2-1; 10 nucleotides agree with TRBD1. CDR1 LNHNV and CDR2 YYDKDF come from the germline V gene (reference sequence). This CDR3 has 15 residues. V was clipped by 1 base and J by 4 bases; unmatched bases: 1. CDR3 region: CATSRGQGAYNEQFF. The CDR3 DNA sequence: TGTGCCACCAGCAGAGGACAGGGGGCTTACAATGAGCAGTTCTTC.

The V call is TRBV6-1, the J call TRBJ1-1, with D tentatively TRBD1 (6 bases). This CDR3 region has 15 residues. Germline loops: CDR1 MNHNS, CDR2 SASEGT. Trimming removed 6 bases at V and 4 bases at J, with 18 bases between. The CDR3 loop reads CASSSRKRDTTEAFF. CDR3 bases: TGTGCCAGCAGCAGCCGAAAGAGGGACACCACTGAAGCTTTCTTT.

The chain links TRBV27 to TRBJ1-6; 9 nucleotides agree with TRBD1. V shed 5 bases, J shed 7 bases, and the junction held 3 bases outside the gene matches. Germline V gene sequence: CDR1 MNHEY, CDR2 SMNVEV (reference sequence). The CDR3 has 14 amino acids. CDR3 nucleotide sequence: TGTGCCAGCAGTATGACAGGGGGGAATTCACCCCTCCACTTT. Protein: CASSMTGGNSPLHF.

The table lists this clone with a few counts. The CDR3 loop reads CASSVDHSSYNSPLHF. CDR3 nucleotide sequence: TGTGCCAGCAGCGTAGACCATAGCTCCTATAATTCACCCCTCCACTTT. This rearrangement joins TRBV9 to TRBJ1-6; D gene unclear. Germline V CDR1 and CDR2: SGDLS, YYNGEE. Deletions cut 0 bases from V and 0 bases from J, with 7 bases between. The CDR3 is made up of 16 amino acids.

The CDR3 coding sequence is TGTGCCAGCAGCGGGTACGGGTCTGGGGCCAACGTCCTGACTTTC. The encoded protein is CASSGYGSGANVLTF. This chain connects TRBV5-6 to TRBJ2-6; D not certain. The CDR3 is 15 residues long. Germline V gene data show CDR1 as SGHDT and CDR2 as YYEEEE. Trimming cost V 4 bases and J 1 base, with 9 bases left between them.

The gene calls are TRBV30 and TRBJ1-5; no firm D call. V was pared by 1 base and J by 4 bases, with 5 bases between. From germline, CDR1 is GTSNPN and CDR2 SVGIG (reference sequence). The CDR3 spans 12 residues. CDR3 in amino acids: CAWSDGNQPQHF. CDR3 bases: TGTGCCTGGAGTGACGGAAATCAGCCCCAGCATTTT.

V usage is TRBV7-7 and J usage is TRBJ2-7; no firm D call. The length of the CDR3 is 18 residues. The ends were cut back, 0 bases at V and 5 bases at J, with 23 bases in the middle. CDR1 and CDR2 from the germline V gene are SSHAT and FNYEAQ (reference sequence). CDR3 protein: CASSLASMFIGGCHEQYF. The DNA for the CDR3 is TGTGCCAGCAGCTTAGCCTCAATGTTTATCGGCGGCTGCCACGAGCAGTACTTC. Using reference TRBV7-7 and TRBJ2-7 for the parts outside the CDR3, the full variable domain is GAGVSQSPRYKVTKRGQDVTLRCDPISSHATLYWYQQALGQGPEFLTYFNYEAQPDKSGLPSDRFSAERPEGSISTLTIQRTEQRDSAMYRCASSLASMFIGGCHEQYFGPGTRLTVT.

In its sample, this clone was seen a few times. The rearrangement joins TRBV30 to TRBJ2-3; 8 bases are shared with TRBD1. Trimming cost V 7 bases and J 3 bases; bases outside gene matches: 9. Germline values: CDR1 GTSNPN, CDR2 SVGIG (reference sequence). The CDR3 runs to 14 residues. Here the CDR3 DNA reads TGTGCCTCAAACAGGGGGTCCAGGACAGATACGCAGTATTTT. This gives the protein CASNRGSRTDTQYF.

In this sample, this clone turned up once. The rearrangement links TRBV30 to TRBJ1-4; the D is unclear. The V end lost 0 bases, the J end lost 10 bases, and 9 bases lay between the germline ends. There are 12 residues in the CDR3. Germline V gene lookup returns CDR1 GTSNPN and CDR2 SVGIG (reference sequence). The DNA for the CDR3 is TGTGCCTGGAGTGTTAGTGCGGGAAAACTGTTTTTT. Translated: CAWSVSAGKLFF. Looking up the rest from reference TRBV30 and TRBJ1-4 gives the full variable domain: SQTIHQWPATLVQPVGSPLSLECTVEGTSNPNLYWYRQAAGRGLQLLFYSVGIGQISSEVPQNLSASRPQDRQFILSSKKLLLSDSGFYLCAWSVSAGKLFFGSGTQLSVL.

This chain joins TRBV11-2 and TRBJ1-5, with no clear D. Looked up from germline, CDR1 is SGHAT and CDR2 is FQNNGV. The V end was cut by 1 base, the J end by 3 bases, with 13 bases between. CDR3 length: 16 amino acids. The CDR3 DNA sequence: TGTGCCAGCAGCTTAGTCGGGCGGTGGTTCAATCAGCCCCAGCATTTT. It translates to CASSLVGRWFNQPQHF.

The chain couples TRBV30 to TRBJ1-2, with D hard to call. V lost 3 bases to trimming and J lost 3 bases, with 11 bases between them. Germline V gives CDR1 GTSNPN, CDR2 SVGIG (reference sequence). The CDR3 contains 13 residues. The chain's CDR3 is CAWRQRLDYGYTF. In nucleotides, the CDR3 is TGTGCCTGGAGACAACGGCTCGACTATGGCTACACCTTC.

The chain combines TRBV5-1 with TRBJ1-2; D unclear. V lost 1 base and J 3 bases, leaving 7 bases between the germline ends. The CDR3 is made up of 13 amino acids. The germline V gene has CDR1 SGHRS and CDR2 YFSETQ. CDR3 sequence reads: CASSLKVDYGYTF. CDR3 nucleotide sequence: TGCGCCAGCAGCTTGAAGGTTGACTATGGCTACACCTTC.